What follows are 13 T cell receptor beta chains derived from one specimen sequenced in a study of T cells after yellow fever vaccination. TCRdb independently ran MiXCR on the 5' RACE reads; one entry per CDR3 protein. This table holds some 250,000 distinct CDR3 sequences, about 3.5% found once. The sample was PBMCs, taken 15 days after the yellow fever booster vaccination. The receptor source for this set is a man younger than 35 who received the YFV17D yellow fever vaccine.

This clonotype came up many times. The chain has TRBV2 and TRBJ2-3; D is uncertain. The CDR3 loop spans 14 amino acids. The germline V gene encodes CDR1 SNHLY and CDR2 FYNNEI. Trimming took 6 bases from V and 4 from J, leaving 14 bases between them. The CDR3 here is CASSDIRGPDTQYF. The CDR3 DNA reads TGTGCCAGCAGCGACATTCGCGGCCCAGATACGCAGTATTTT.

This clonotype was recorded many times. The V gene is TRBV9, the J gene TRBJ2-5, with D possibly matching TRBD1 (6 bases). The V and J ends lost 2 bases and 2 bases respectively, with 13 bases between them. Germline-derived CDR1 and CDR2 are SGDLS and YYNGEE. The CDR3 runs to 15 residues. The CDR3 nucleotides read TGTGCCAGCAGCGTGGGGGCCGGGGCTCAAGAGACCCAGTACTTC. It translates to CASSVGAGAQETQYF.

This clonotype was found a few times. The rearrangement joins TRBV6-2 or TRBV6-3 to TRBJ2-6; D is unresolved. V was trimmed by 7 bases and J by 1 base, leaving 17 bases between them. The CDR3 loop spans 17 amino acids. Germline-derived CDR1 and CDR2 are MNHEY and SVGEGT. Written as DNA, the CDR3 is TGTGCCAGCACCCTCCTATGGGGTCGGTCTGGGGCCAACGTCCTGACTTTC. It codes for CASTLLWGRSGANVLTF.

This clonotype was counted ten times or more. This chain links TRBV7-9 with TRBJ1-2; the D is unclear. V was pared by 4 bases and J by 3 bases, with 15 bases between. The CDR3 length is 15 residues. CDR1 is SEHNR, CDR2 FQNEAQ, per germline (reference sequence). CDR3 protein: CASSSSPGGDYGYTF. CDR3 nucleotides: TGTGCCAGCAGCTCCTCCCCCGGAGGTGACTATGGCTACACCTTC.

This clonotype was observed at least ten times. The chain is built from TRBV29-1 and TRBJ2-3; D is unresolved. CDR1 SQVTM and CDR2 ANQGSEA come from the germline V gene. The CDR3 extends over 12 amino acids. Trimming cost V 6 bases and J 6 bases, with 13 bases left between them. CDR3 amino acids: CSVAADVDTQYF. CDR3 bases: TGCAGCGTGGCCGCAGATGTGGATACGCAGTATTTT.

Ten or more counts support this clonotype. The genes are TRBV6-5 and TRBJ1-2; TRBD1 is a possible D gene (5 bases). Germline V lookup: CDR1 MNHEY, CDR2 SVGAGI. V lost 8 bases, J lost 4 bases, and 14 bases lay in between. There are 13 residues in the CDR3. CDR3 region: CASGPRVSYGYTF. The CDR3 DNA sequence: TGTGCCAGCGGGCCCAGGGTCTCCTATGGCTACACCTTC.

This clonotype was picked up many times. CDR3 coding DNA: TGCGCCAGCATTGCCCTACCGGGAAGTGGTGAGACCCAGTACTTC. It yields the protein CASIALPGSGETQYF. The chain couples TRBV5-1 to TRBJ2-5, with D maybe TRBD2 (5 bases). V was clipped by 6 bases and J by 5 bases, with 20 bases between them. Germline V gene lookup returns CDR1 SGHRS and CDR2 YFSETQ. CDR3 length: 15 amino acids.

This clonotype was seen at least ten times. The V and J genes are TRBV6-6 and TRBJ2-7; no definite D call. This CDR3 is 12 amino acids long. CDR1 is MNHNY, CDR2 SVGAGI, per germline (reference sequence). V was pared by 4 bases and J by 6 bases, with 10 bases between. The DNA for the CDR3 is TGTGCCAGCAGTTTTCCCAGTCGCGAGCAGTACGTC. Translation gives CASSFPSREQYV.

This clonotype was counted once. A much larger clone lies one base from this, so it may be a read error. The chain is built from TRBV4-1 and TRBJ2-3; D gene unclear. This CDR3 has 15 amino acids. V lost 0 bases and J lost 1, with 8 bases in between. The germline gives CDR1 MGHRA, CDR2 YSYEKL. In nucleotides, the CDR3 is TGCGCCAGCAGCCAAGATAGTTTCCGCACAGATACGCAGTATTTT. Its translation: CASSQDSFRTDTQYF.

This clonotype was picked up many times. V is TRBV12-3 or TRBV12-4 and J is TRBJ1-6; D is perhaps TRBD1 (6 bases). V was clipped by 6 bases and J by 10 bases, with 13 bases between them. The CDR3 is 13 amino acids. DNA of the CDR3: TGTGCCAGCAGCCGGACTAGGGGGTCACCCCTCCACTTT. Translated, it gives CASSRTRGSPLHF.

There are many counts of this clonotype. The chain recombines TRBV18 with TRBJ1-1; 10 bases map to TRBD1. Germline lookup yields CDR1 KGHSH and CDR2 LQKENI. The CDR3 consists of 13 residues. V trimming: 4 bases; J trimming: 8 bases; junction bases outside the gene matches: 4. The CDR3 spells CASSLRDRGEAFF. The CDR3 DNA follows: TGTGCCAGCTCACTCCGGGACAGGGGAGAAGCTTTCTTT.

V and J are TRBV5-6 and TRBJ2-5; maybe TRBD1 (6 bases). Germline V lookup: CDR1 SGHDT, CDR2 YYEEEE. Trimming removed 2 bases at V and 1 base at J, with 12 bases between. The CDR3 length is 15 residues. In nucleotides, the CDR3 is TGTGCCAGCAGCTTTGGGGGCCCCAGCCAAGAGACCCAGTACTTC. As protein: CASSFGGPSQETQYF. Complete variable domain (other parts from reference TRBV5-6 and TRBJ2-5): DAGVTQSPTHLIKTRGQQVTLRCSPKSGHDTVSWYQQALGQGPQFIFQYYEEEERQRGNFPDRFSGHQFPNYSSELNVNALLLGDSALYLCASSFGGPSQETQYFGPGTRLLVL.

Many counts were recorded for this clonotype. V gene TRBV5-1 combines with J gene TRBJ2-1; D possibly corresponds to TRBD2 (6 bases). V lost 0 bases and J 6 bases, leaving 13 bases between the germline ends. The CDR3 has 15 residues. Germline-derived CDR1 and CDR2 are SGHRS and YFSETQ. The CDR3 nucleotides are TGCGCCAGCAGCTTGGCCCAGACTAGTTTCAATGAGCAGTTCTTC. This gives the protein CASSLAQTSFNEQFF.